This T cell receptor (beta chain) comes out of a study of regulatory T cells in long-lasting Graves disease. Notes on the study in general: There was favoring of TRBV28, TRBJ1-2 and TRBJ2-5 in persistent disease.

This clonotype was seen more than once but under ten times. Antigen unknown. Stated time point: persistent/refractory GD, antithyroid drugs over 5 years with positive TRAb. There was RNA extracted from PBMCs, and the TCR library was made from it. It was American Thyroid Association guidelines that determined Graves' disease diagnosis. Peripheral blood, at about 10 milliliters, went into EDTA tubes. Arm-PCR with iRepertoire HTBI primers amplified the CDR3 regions for these TCR beta libraries. MiXCR, run by TCRdb on the multiplex PCR reads, gives a single entry per CDR3 protein. Of about 400,000 distinct CDR3 sequences in the sample, around 21% were seen once. Germline CDR1 reads GTSNPN; CDR2 reads SVGIG (reference sequence). The CDR3 spans 13 residues. Trimming left V 4 bases short and J 3 bases short, with 9 bases between.

Specimen: peripheral blood mononuclear cells (PBMCs), collected when the disease was refractory, from a patient treated with antithyroid drugs. The V call is TRBV30, the J call TRBJ2-2; D gene ambiguous. The sequence came from a female donor with Graves disease. CDR3 coding DNA: TGTGCCTGGATTAGGTGGGACACCGGGGAGCTGTTTTTT. Its translation: CAWIRWDTGELFF.